These 31 T cell receptor beta chains were sequenced from one sample in a study of blood T cell repertoires in COVID-19. Method: immunoSEQ multiplex PCR; TCRdb's copy keeps in-frame clones and lacks some. The data contain about 260,000 clones, 88% of them singletons. Sequencing was done on a sample of peripheral blood. The receptors here all came from a human donor in a cohort sampled during active COVID-19.

The chain links TRBV2 to TRBJ1-1; TRBD1 is a possible D gene (6 bases). The V end lost 4 bases, the J end lost 8 bases, and 14 bases lay between the germline ends. CDR1 SNHLY and CDR2 FYNNEI come from the germline V gene. The CDR3 runs to 13 residues. The CDR3 DNA follows: TGTGCCAGCAGTGGCGACAGGCACGTAGAAGCTTTCTTT. Translating it yields CASSGDRHVEAFF.

This rearrangement joins TRBV5-6 to TRBJ2-1; the D gene is possibly TRBD1 (5 bases). The V gene lost 5 bases and the J gene lost 0 bases, with 15 bases spanning the gap. The V gene's germline CDR1 is SGHDT and CDR2 YYEEEE. This CDR3 is 16 amino acids long. The CDR3: CASSFTAGFSYNEQFF. The DNA for the CDR3 is TGTGCCAGCAGTTTTACCGCAGGGTTCTCCTACAATGAGCAGTTCTTC.

The chain employs TRBV7-8 and TRBJ2-2; tentative D call: TRBD2 (5 bases). The germline V gene has CDR1 SGHVS and CDR2 FQNEAQ. The CDR3 sequence is 19 residues long. The V end lost 7 bases, the J end lost 0 bases, and 24 bases lay between the germline ends. The DNA for the CDR3 is TGTGCCAGCACCCCAAGAAGGGTAGGGAGTCGTACGAACACCGGGGAGCTGTTTTTT. Amino acids: CASTPRRVGSRTNTGELFF.

The chain recombines TRBV28 with TRBJ2-7; TRBD2 agrees at 7 bases. CDR3 length equals 12 residues. Losses at the gene ends were 8 bases for V and 7 bases for J; bases not matched to a gene: 8. Germline V CDR1 and CDR2: MDHEN, SYDVKM. The DNA for the CDR3 is TGTGCCAGCGGGGGGGTTAAGACAGAGCAGTACTTC. It encodes CASGGVKTEQYF. Full variable domain (missing parts from reference TRBV28 and TRBJ2-7): DVKVTQSSRYLVKRTGEKVFLECVQDMDHENMFWYRQDPGLGLRLIYFSYDVKMKEKGDIPEGYSVSREKKERFSLILESASTNQTSMYLCASGGVKTEQYFGPGTRLTVT.

The V and J genes are TRBV2 and TRBJ1-6; D is perhaps TRBD1 (6 bases). Germline CDR1 and CDR2: SNHLY and FYNNEI. CDR3 size: 15 residues. The V end was cut by 4 bases, the J end by 10 bases, with 17 bases between. The CDR3 loop is CASSAGVSPGSPLHF. For the CDR3, the DNA is TGTGCCAGCAGTGCAGGGGTGTCTCCAGGATCACCCCTCCACTTT.

The chain joins TRBV7-2 to TRBJ2-6; D is ambiguous. CDR3 size: 13 residues. Trimming took 5 bases from V and 0 from J, leaving 2 bases between them. CDR1 is SGHTA and CDR2 is FQGNSA in the germline V gene. The chain's CDR3 is CASSRSGANVLTF. The CDR3 DNA follows: TGTGCCAGCAGCCGCTCTGGGGCCAACGTCCTGACTTTC. Based on the CDR3 plus reference TRBV7-2 and TRBJ2-6, the full variable domain is GAGVSQSPSNKVTEKGKDVELRCDPISGHTALYWYRQSLGQGLEFLIYFQGNSAPDKSGLPSDRFSAERTGGSVSTLTIQRTQQEDSAVYLCASSRSGANVLTFGAGSRLTVL.

The chain uses TRBV9 and TRBJ1-2, with 8 bases aligning to TRBD1. V was clipped by 3 bases and J by 2 bases; unmatched bases: 9. CDR1 and CDR2 (germline): SGDLS, YYNGEE. The CDR3 is made up of 16 amino acids. For the CDR3, the DNA is TGTGCCAGCAGCGGAGACAGGGGAGGGAGGAACTATGGCTACACCTTC. It encodes CASSGDRGGRNYGYTF. Combining the CDR3 with reference TRBV9 and TRBJ1-2 gives the whole variable domain DSGVTQTPKHLITATGQRVTLRCSPRSGDLSVYWYQQSLDQGLQFLIQYYNGEERAKGNILERFSAQQFPDLHSELNLSSLELGDSALYFCASSGDRGGRNYGYTFGSGTRLTVV.

The chain is built from TRBV7-2 and TRBJ1-4, with 8 positions matching TRBD1. The CDR3 is 18 residues long. CDR1 and CDR2 from the germline V gene are SGHTA and FQGNSA. V shed 1 base and J 8 bases; nucleotides not matched to a gene: 15. Written as DNA, the CDR3 is TGTGCCAGCAGCTTAGTAGCAAGGGCGACAGGGGTACGGGAAAAACTGTTTTTT. This gives the protein CASSLVARATGVREKLFF.

This clone was detected only once. The chain couples TRBV7-2 to TRBJ2-7, with 10 positions matching TRBD1. This CDR3 is built from 15 residues. From germline, CDR1 is SGHTA and CDR2 FQGNSA. V gave up 5 bases and J gave up 3 bases; unmatched junction bases: 7. Written as DNA, the CDR3 is TGTGCCAGCAGCACGACAGGGGGCGGTGTCTACGAGCAGTACTTC. This sequence encodes CASSTTGGGVYEQYF.

The rearrangement uses TRBV11-2 and TRBJ2-7, with 7 bases identical to TRBD1. Trimming cost V 1 base and J 2 bases; bases outside gene matches: 2. The CDR3 spans 14 residues. Germline-derived CDR1 and CDR2 are SGHAT and FQNNGV. The CDR3 DNA reads as TGTGCCAGCAGCTTAGGGACAGGTACCTACGAGCAGTACTTC. Its translation is CASSLGTGTYEQYF.

CDR3: CASSPGTGLDQPQHF. In nucleotides, the CDR3 is TGCGCCAGCAGCCCCGGGACAGGGCTGGATCAGCCCCAGCATTTT. The chain links TRBV5-1 to TRBJ1-5, with TRBD1 matching over 9 bases. Germline CDR1 is SGHRS and CDR2 is YFSETQ. Trimming cost V 4 bases and J 5 bases; bases outside gene matches: 7. The CDR3 spans 15 residues. The variable domain in full, with the rest retrieved from reference TRBV5-1 and TRBJ1-5, is KAGVTQTPRYLIKTRGQQVTLSCSPISGHRSVSWYQQTPGQGLQFLFEYFSETQRNKGNFPGRFSGRQFSNSRSEMNVSTLELGDSALYLCASSPGTGLDQPQHFGDGTRLSIL.

This chain connects TRBV24-1 to TRBJ2-7, with TRBD1 identical over 8 bases. Germline values: CDR1 KGHDR, CDR2 SFDVKD. The trim removed 4 bases at V and 4 bases at J, leaving 5 bases unmatched. CDR3 length: 14 residues. CDR3 in DNA: TGTGCCACCAGTGAAAGGACAGGGCCATACGAGCAGTACTTC. Its protein product is CATSERTGPYEQYF.

The chain combines TRBV19 with TRBJ1-2; no clear D. The germline gives CDR1 LNHDA, CDR2 SQIVND (reference sequence). The V gene lost 7 bases and the J gene lost 3 bases, with 18 bases spanning the gap. The CDR3 sequence is 15 residues long. The DNA of the CDR3 is TGTGCCAGTACGACCCCGAGTTATAGCGACTATGGCTACACCTTC. This translates into CASTTPSYSDYGYTF.

The rearrangement uses TRBV28 and TRBJ1-1; D perhaps matches TRBD1 (5 bases). The V end was cut by 5 bases, the J end by 11 bases, with 15 bases between. Per the germline V gene, CDR1 is MDHEN and CDR2 is SYDVKM. This CDR3 contains 12 residues. CDR3 DNA: TGTGCCAGCAGTCAACAGGTTGGCCGGGCTTTCTTT. Amino acids: CASSQQVGRAFF.

The CDR3 region is CASSPTGTTEAFF. CDR3 in DNA: TGTGCCAGCAGTCCGACAGGCACCACTGAAGCTTTCTTT. The chain joins TRBV28 to TRBJ1-1; tentatively, D is TRBD1 (6 bases). The ends were cut back, 5 bases at V and 4 bases at J, with 11 bases in the middle. The germline V gene has CDR1 MDHEN and CDR2 SYDVKM. The CDR3 loop spans 13 amino acids.

The chain has TRBV28 and TRBJ2-7; TRBD2 agrees at 8 bases. CDR3 size: 16 residues. The V segment lost 6 bases and the J segment 1 base; nucleotides outside the gene matches: 11. CDR1 is MDHEN, CDR2 SYDVKM, per germline. The CDR3 reads CASSLPIAGNSYEQYF. The CDR3 DNA sequence: TGTGCCAGCAGCCTCCCCATAGCGGGAAATTCCTACGAGCAGTACTTC.

The chain has TRBV6-5 and TRBJ2-1; TRBD2 aligns across 16 bases. Germline loops: CDR1 MNHEY, CDR2 SVGAGI. V trimming: 6 bases; J trimming: 8 bases; junction bases outside the gene matches: 1. This CDR3 contains 14 residues. The CDR3 DNA is TGTGCCAGCAGGGGACTAGCGGGGGGGTATGAGCAGTTCTTC. Protein: CASRGLAGGYEQFF.

This chain links TRBV6-5 with TRBJ2-1, with 9 positions matching TRBD2. The CDR3 loop spans 15 amino acids. Trimming at V came to 5 bases and at J to 7 bases, leaving 9 bases not matched to a gene. The germline V gene has CDR1 MNHEY and CDR2 SVGAGI. The CDR3, as DNA: TGTGCCAGCAGTCCCAGCGGTAGCGGGAGTAATGAGCAGTTCTTC. It encodes CASSPSGSGSNEQFF.

This clone appeared a single time. The CDR3 DNA reads TGTGCCAGCAGCCAAGGACTTGACAGGGTGGCCTACGAGCAGTACTTC. This encodes CASSQGLDRVAYEQYF. The rearrangement uses TRBV3-1 (or the pseudogene TRBV3-2) and TRBJ2-7; 7 bases map to TRBD1. The junction had 8 bases not matched to a gene; V was cut back by 1 base and J by 2 bases. Germline V gene data show CDR1 as LGHDT and CDR2 as YNNKEL (reference sequence). This CDR3 is 16 amino acids long.

The gene calls are TRBV4-3 and TRBJ2-7; D possibly corresponds to TRBD2 (5 bases). Deletions cut 5 bases from V and 2 bases from J, with 16 bases between. Per the germline V gene, CDR1 is LGHNA and CDR2 is YSLEER. The CDR3 loop spans 15 amino acids. DNA of the CDR3: TGCGCCAGCAGCTCTGGACTTGGGTTTCCCTACGAGCAGTACTTC. This translates into CASSSGLGFPYEQYF.

The chain combines TRBV5-5 with TRBJ1-2, with 8 bases aligning to TRBD1. The CDR3 is made up of 13 amino acids. Looked up from germline, CDR1 is SGHKS and CDR2 is YYEKEE (reference sequence). The V segment lost 3 bases and the J segment 5 bases; nucleotides outside the gene matches: 3. The CDR3 sequence: CASSWGQEYGYTF. The CDR3 coding sequence is TGTGCCAGCAGCTGGGGACAGGAGTATGGCTACACCTTC.

The genes are TRBV20-1 and TRBJ2-7; no reliable D call. V was trimmed by 6 bases and J by 1 base, leaving 4 bases between them. Germline V CDR1 and CDR2: DFQATT, SNEGSKA (reference sequence). This CDR3 is 10 amino acids long. The CDR3, as DNA: TGCAGTGCCGTTTCCTACGAGCAGTACTTC. Its protein product is CSAVSYEQYF.

CDR3 sequence reads: CASSRRVGKDEQYF. For the CDR3, the DNA is TGCGCCAGCAGCCGTCGTGTCGGGAAGGACGAGCAGTACTTC. The V call is TRBV5-1, the J call TRBJ2-7; D may be TRBD2 (5 bases). This CDR3 has 14 residues. V lost 4 bases, J lost 5 bases, and 16 bases lay in between. Germline CDR1 is SGHRS and CDR2 is YFSETQ. The whole variable domain, remainder taken from reference TRBV5-1 and TRBJ2-7, is KAGVTQTPRYLIKTRGQQVTLSCSPISGHRSVSWYQQTPGQGLQFLFEYFSETQRNKGNFPGRFSGRQFSNSRSEMNVSTLELGDSALYLCASSRRVGKDEQYFGPGTRLTVT.

The chain carries TRBV6-6 and TRBJ1-4, with TRBD1 matching 10 bases. V gave up 5 bases and J gave up 7 bases; unmatched junction bases: 1. Germline V gene data show CDR1 as MNHNY and CDR2 as SVGAGI (reference sequence). The length of the CDR3 is 13 residues. The CDR3 bases are TGTGCCAGCAGTGACAGGGGGCCTGAAAAACTGTTTTTT. Its translation is CASSDRGPEKLFF.

This rearrangement joins TRBV10-3 to TRBJ1-5, with D uncertain. The CDR3 spans 13 residues. Germline V lookup: CDR1 ENHRY, CDR2 SYGVKD. Trimming stripped 4 bases from V and 7 bases from J, with 11 bases between. The CDR3 sequence: CAISVEVRQPQHF. In DNA form, the CDR3 reads TGTGCCATCAGTGTCGAGGTAAGACAGCCCCAGCATTTT.

Only one count was recorded for this clone. CDR3 nucleotides: TGTGCCAGCTCACCAAACAGGGGAGATACGCAGTATTTT. It is translated as CASSPNRGDTQYF. This rearrangement joins TRBV18 to TRBJ2-3, with 7 positions matching TRBD1. The CDR3 runs 13 residues. Germline CDR1 and CDR2: KGHSH and LQKENI. V trimming: 2 bases; J trimming: 5 bases; junction bases outside the gene matches: 1.

V usage is TRBV30 and J usage is TRBJ1-2; no definite D call. This CDR3 is built from 11 residues. Germline assignment: CDR1 GTSNPN and CDR2 SVGIG (reference sequence). V was clipped by 2 bases and J by 8 bases, with 9 bases between them. For the CDR3, the DNA is TGTGCCTGGAGTCCGGGAGGGGGCTACACCTTC. It encodes CAWSPGGGYTF.

The chain uses TRBV28 and TRBJ2-7; D not certain. Per germline, CDR1 MDHEN and CDR2 SYDVKM. The CDR3 extends over 12 amino acids. V lost 4 bases, J lost 4 bases, and 8 bases lay in between. The CDR3 DNA reads TGTGCCAGCAGTTCCCCCAAATACGAGCAGTACTTC. Its translation is CASSSPKYEQYF.

V is TRBV6-1 and J is TRBJ2-1, with D perhaps TRBD2 (7 bases). V was cut by 4 bases and J by 2 bases, with 15 bases left in between. The CDR3 is 16 amino acids. Germline V gene data show CDR1 as MNHNS and CDR2 as SASEGT. The CDR3 sequence: CASSAVRGATYNEQFF. As DNA, the CDR3 is TGTGCCAGCAGTGCGGTTCGGGGGGCTACCTACAATGAGCAGTTCTTC.

J is TRBJ1-2 and V is TRBV2; TRBD1 matches at 9 bases. CDR3 length: 15 residues. Germline CDR1 reads SNHLY; CDR2 reads FYNNEI. After removal of 6 bases from V and 3 bases from J, the junction contained 8 bases not matched to a gene. In nucleotides, the CDR3 is TGTGCCAGCAGGGTACAGGGGGCAAGTTACTATGGCTACACCTTC. Protein sequence: CASRVQGASYYGYTF.

The chain couples TRBV30 to TRBJ1-2, with D maybe TRBD1 (5 bases). The CDR3 extends over 13 amino acids. Germline lookup yields CDR1 GTSNPN and CDR2 SVGIG (reference sequence). With 3 bases removed from V and 4 bases from J, the gap between germline ends came to 12 bases. CDR3 in DNA: TGTGCCTGGAGCCTAGTAGGGGTCTATGGCTACACCTTC. Translated, it gives CAWSLVGVYGYTF.